This T cell receptor (beta chain) was captured in a study of cytomegalovirus exposure and HLA in healthy donors. Across the study: Caucasian-associated ancestry cluster membership applied to under 85% of around 400 genotyped donors. Notes on the study in general: A further, later analysis showed that HLA-associated TCR beta chains (compared with equally common others) were more clonally expanded. Being productive about 87% or about 30% of the time was typical of most TCR beta V segments in an earlier analysis.

There are 16 residues in the CDR3. Trimming took 3 bases from V and 5 from J; bases not matched to a gene: 12. Germline V CDR1 and CDR2: SGHRS, YFSETQ. Each donor was healthy, and each was a bone marrow donor. 13 Jbeta primers and 60 Vbeta primers were used for the PCR. Using immunoSEQ multiplex PCR, the repertoire was profiled, and TCRdb retains in-frame clones only, with some absent. The repertoire includes more than 95,000 clones, 70% to 85% of them detected once, and about 5.4% sits in the top ten. As to this clone: Antigen unknown.

The chain links TRBV5-1 to TRBJ2-7; 9 nucleotides match TRBD2. This receptor was taken from a woman aged 18-30 years in good health and CMV-seropositive. The material sequenced was PBMCs. Here the CDR3 reads CASSSLVASGADEQYF. The CDR3 region has the DNA TGCGCCAGCAGCTCCCTGGTGGCTAGCGGGGCGGACGAGCAGTACTTC.